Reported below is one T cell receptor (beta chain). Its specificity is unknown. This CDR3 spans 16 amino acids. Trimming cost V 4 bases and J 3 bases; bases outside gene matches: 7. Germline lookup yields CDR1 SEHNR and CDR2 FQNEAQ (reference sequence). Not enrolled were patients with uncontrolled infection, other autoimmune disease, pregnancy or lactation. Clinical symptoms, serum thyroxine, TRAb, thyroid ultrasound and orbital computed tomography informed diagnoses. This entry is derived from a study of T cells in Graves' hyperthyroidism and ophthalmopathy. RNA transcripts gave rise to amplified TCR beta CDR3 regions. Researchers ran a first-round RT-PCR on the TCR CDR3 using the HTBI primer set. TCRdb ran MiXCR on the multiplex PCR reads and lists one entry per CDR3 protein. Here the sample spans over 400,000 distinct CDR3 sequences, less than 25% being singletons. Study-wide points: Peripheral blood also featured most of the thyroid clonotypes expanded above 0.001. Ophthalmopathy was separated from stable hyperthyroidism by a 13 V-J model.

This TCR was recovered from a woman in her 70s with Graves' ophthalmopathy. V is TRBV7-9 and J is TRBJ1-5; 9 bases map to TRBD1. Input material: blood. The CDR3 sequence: CASSYAGTGFNQPQHF. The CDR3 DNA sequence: TGTGCCAGCAGCTATGCCGGGACAGGGTTCAATCAGCCCCAGCATTTT.